The T cell receptor (beta chain) under discussion was sequenced for a study of PD-1 blockade in classical Hodgkin lymphoma. The CDR3 is 14 amino acids. From germline, CDR1 is MNHEY and CDR2 SVGAGI. V lost 0 bases to trimming and J lost 4 bases, with 10 bases between them. TCRdb's table, derived via immunoSEQ multiplex PCR, lists solely in-frame clones and lacks some. Among about 97,000 clones listed, over 70% were seen once. Every single patient, without exception, relapsed after autologous stem cell transplantation, and brentuximab vedotin exposure varied. Details on this clone: Its antigen is not identified.

Study-wide findings and caveats: Newly diagnosed patients had diversity similar to the baseline diversity of complete responders. Exclusion was applied to patients who started nivolumab under 1 year after ASCT. Repertoire differences have undefined causes, possibly disease activity or prior therapy.

The origin of this receptor is a human donor with classical Hodgkin lymphoma. The source material was peripheral blood mononuclear cells (PBMCs), sampled at baseline. This chain links TRBV6-5 with TRBJ2-7, with D tentatively TRBD2 (5 bases). The CDR3 loop reads CASSYSTPGYEQYF. DNA of the CDR3: TGTGCCAGCAGTTACTCCACCCCGGGGTACGAGCAGTACTTC.